This T cell receptor (beta chain) originates from a study of early T cells in non-severe SARS-CoV-2 infection. Looking at the study overall: Chains from this unsorted whole-blood bulk RNA could not be paired.

Findings and caveats of the study: Matching against VDJdb likely underestimated virus-specific expansions, favoring anti-spike CD8.

Looked up from germline, CDR1 is DFQATT and CDR2 is SNEGSKA (reference sequence). The CDR3 has 14 residues. Losses at the gene ends were 5 bases for V and 0 bases for J; bases not matched to a gene: 3. Individual cDNA molecules each received unique molecular identifiers attached to them. MiXCR, run by TCRdb on the 5' RACE reads, gives a single entry per CDR3 protein. This table holds about 15,000 distinct CDR3 sequences, about 5.4% found once. In its sample, this clonotype is medium-sized (0.01 to 0.1%). Its antigen is unknown. This TCR was sampled from an adult who was a healthcare worker with PCR-confirmed SARS-CoV-2 infection or an uninfected control (not recorded which). This chain joins TRBV20-1 and TRBJ1-3; 8 nucleotides match TRBD1. Sequencing used whole blood, obtained at baseline. The CDR3 region is CSAPDRVSGNTIYF. The CDR3 DNA follows: TGCAGTGCTCCGGACAGGGTCTCTGGAAACACCATATATTTT.